This T cell receptor beta chain stems from a study of shared clonotypes between healthy human individuals. Concerning this clone: The antigen remains undetermined.

Study-wide results and limits: A handful of donors showed sharing of around 5% of naive CD4 clonotypes.

The length of the CDR3 is 14 residues. Trimming removed 5 bases at V and 7 bases at J, with 18 bases between. CDR1 and CDR2 (germline): MNHEY, SVGAGI. Terminally differentiated effector memory CD45RA+ cells were left out of the naive CD8 fraction, which was CD45RO-negative and positively selected for CCR7. In the sorted-subset replicate PCRs, approximately 200 ng DNA, 29,000 or so T cell genomes, was used. Authors' processing steps: ImmunoSEQ only sent back junction sequences with no quality scores, so filtering was done differently. Using immunoSEQ multiplex PCR, the repertoire was profiled, and TCRdb retains in-frame clones only, with some absent. The DNA gave D and trimming, while V, J and clone size come from that table. The repertoire holds about 600,000 clones, with 98% as singletons.

This rearrangement joins TRBV6-5 to TRBJ2-7, with D possibly TRBD2 on 6 matching bases. Material for sequencing was naive CD8+ T cells sorted from blood. This TCR was recovered from a man aged 25-45 years in good health. The chain's CDR3 is CASSTRLDYEEQYF. In DNA, the CDR3 is TGTGCCAGCAGTACCAGACTGGACTACGAGGAGCAGTACTTC.